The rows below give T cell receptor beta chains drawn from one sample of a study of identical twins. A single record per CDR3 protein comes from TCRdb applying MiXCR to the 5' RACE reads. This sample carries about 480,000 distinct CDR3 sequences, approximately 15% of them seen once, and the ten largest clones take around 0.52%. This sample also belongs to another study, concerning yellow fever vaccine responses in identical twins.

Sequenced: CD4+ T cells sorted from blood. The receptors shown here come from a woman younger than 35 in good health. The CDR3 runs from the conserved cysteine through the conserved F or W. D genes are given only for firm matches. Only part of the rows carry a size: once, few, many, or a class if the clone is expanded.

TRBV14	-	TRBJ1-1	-	TGTGCCAGCAGCCGTATCATGAACACTGAAGCTTTCTTT	CASSRIMNTEAFF
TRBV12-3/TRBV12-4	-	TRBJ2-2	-	TGTGCCAGCAGTTTAGGGGGGCAGGGAAGGCTGTTTTTT	CASSLGGQGRLFF
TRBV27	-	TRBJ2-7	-	TGTGCCAGCAGTTCGCAGGGTACGGCTACCCAGCAGTACTTC	CASSSQGTATQQYF
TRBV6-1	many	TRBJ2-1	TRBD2	TGTGCCAGCAGAAGACTAGCGGGAGGCACCTACAATGAGCAGTTCTTC	CASRRLAGGTYNEQFF
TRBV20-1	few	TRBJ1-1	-	TGCAGTGCTAGAGATCTCAGGGGCACTGAAGCTTTCTTT	CSARDLRGTEAFF
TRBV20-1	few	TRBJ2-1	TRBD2	TGCAGTGCTAGGAGGCCTAGCGGGTACAATGAGCAGTTCTTC	CSARRPSGYNEQFF
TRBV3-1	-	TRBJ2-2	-	TGTGCCAGCAGCCGTCTTAGAATAGGGGTCGACGGGGAGCTGTTTTTT	CASSRLRIGVDGELFF
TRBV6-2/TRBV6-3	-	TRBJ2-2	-	TGTGCCAGCAGTTACGCGGGGGCGCAAATCGGGGAGCTGTTTTTT	CASSYAGAQIGELFF
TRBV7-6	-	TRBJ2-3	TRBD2	TGTGCCAGCAGCTTAGCTAATCCCCCCGGGACTAGCCACCCAGATACGCAGTATTTT	CASSLANPPGTSHPDTQYF
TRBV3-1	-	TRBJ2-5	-	TGTGCCAGCAGTCGAGCGGATCAAGAGACCCAGTACTTC	CASSRADQETQYF
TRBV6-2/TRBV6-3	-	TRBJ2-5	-	TGTGCCAGCAGTATCCCGACTGGGGAGACCCAGTACTTC	CASSIPTGETQYF
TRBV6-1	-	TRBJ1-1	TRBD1	TGTGCCAGCAGACAACCCGGGACAGGTGAAGAAACTGAAGCTTTCTTT	CASRQPGTGEETEAFF
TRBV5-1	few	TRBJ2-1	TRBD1	TGCGCCAGCAGCCTATCGGGACAGTCCGAGCAGTTCTTC	CASSLSGQSEQFF
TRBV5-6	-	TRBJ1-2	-	TGTGCCAGCAGCTTGGTGGATCGGTTACAGGGCGCCCACACCTTC	CASSLVDRLQGAHTF
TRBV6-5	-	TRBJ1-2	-	TGTGCCAGCAGTTTTACTTGGCCGACCACCTATGGCTACACCTTC	CASSFTWPTTYGYTF
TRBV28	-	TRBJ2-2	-	TGTGCCAGCAGTTTGAGGAGCCGGTGGGAGCTGTTTTTT	CASSLRSRWELFF
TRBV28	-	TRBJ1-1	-	TGTGCCAGCACTCGAATCGGCTCGGGGGTACGTACTGAAGCTTTCTTT	CASTRIGSGVRTEAFF
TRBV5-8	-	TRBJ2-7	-	TGTGCCAGCAGCTTGGTTGGAGTCAGGGAGCAGTACTTC	CASSLVGVREQYF
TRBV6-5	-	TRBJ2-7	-	TGTGCCAGCAGTTACGGGACTTACTCCTACGAGCAGTACTTC	CASSYGTYSYEQYF
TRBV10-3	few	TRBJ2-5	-	TGTGCCATCTCCTTCGGGGAGACCCAGTACTTC	CAISFGETQYF
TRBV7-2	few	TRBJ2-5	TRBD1	TGTGCCAGCAGCGGGAAGGGACAGGGTCAAGAGACCCAGTACTTC	CASSGKGQGQETQYF
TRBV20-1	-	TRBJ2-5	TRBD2	TGCAGTGCTAGTCTAGCGGGGGCCCGCGAGACCCAGTACTTC	CSASLAGARETQYF
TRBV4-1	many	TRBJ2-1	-	TGCGCCAGCAGCCAAGGGGGCGCGGGCAATGAGCAGTTCTTC	CASSQGGAGNEQFF
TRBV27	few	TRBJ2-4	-	TGTGCCAGCAGCTCCAACACCGGGTGGAAAAACATTCAGTACTTC	CASSSNTGWKNIQYF
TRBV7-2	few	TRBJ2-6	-	TGTGCCAGCAGTCAGAGCTCTGGGGCCAACGTCCTGACTTTC	CASSQSSGANVLTF
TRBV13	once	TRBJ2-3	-	TGTGCCAGCAGCTCCCAACCTGCGAGGTTCACAGATACGCAGTATTTT	CASSSQPARFTDTQYF
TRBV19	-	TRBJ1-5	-	TGTGCCAGTAATCCGCGCGGGAATTGGCCCCAGCATTTT	CASNPRGNWPQHF
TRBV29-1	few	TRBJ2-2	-	TGCAGCGTTGTAGGGGGGGCCGGGGAGCTGTTTTTT	CSVVGGAGELFF
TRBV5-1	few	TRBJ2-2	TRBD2	TGCGCCAGCAGCTTGGGTGCTAGCGGGTACACCGGGGAGCTGTTTTTT	CASSLGASGYTGELFF
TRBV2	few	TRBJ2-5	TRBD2	TGTACCAGCAGTTTATCAGGTCTCGCCACTAGCGGGAGAGAGACCCAGTACTTC	CTSSLSGLATSGRETQYF
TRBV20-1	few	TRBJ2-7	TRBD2	TGCAGTGCAGAAGTTGGGACTACCTACGAGCAGTACTTC	CSAEVGTTYEQYF
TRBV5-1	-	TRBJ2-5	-	TGCGCCAGCAGCTTGGCAGTGGGGCCCGTACAAGAGACCCAGTACTTC	CASSLAVGPVQETQYF
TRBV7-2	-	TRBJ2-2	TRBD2	TGTGCCAGCAGCTCTTTGGGCGGGGGGGTCGTCGTCGGGGAGCTGTTTTTT	CASSSLGGGVVVGELFF
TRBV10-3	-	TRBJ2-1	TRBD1	TGTGCCATCAGTGAGTCTTTCCTAGGGACAGGGGGCAATGAGCAGTTCTTC	CAISESFLGTGGNEQFF
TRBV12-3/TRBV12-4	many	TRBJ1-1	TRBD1	TGTGCCAGCAGACCCGGGACAGGGAACACTGAAGCTTTCTTT	CASRPGTGNTEAFF
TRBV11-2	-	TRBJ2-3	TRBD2	TGTGCCAGCAGCTCCCTATCACTAGCGGTGCGGGATACGCAGTATTTT	CASSSLSLAVRDTQYF
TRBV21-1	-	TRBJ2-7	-	TGTGCCAGCAGCGAACGGGACAGAAACTACGAGCAGTACTTC	CASSERDRNYEQYF
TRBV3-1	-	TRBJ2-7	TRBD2	TGTGCCAGCAGCCGACTAGCGGGAGAATACGAGCAGTACTTC	CASSRLAGEYEQYF
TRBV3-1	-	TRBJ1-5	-	TGTGCCAGCAGCCAAGAACGGGGAGGTGGTAGCAATCAGCCCCAGCATTTT	CASSQERGGGSNQPQHF
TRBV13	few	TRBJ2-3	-	TGTGCCAGCAGCTACCCGGGACCTACAGATACGCAGTATTTT	CASSYPGPTDTQYF
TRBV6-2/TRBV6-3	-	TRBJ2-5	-	TGTGCCAGCAGTTACCCAGGGAGGCAAGAGACCCAGTACTTC	CASSYPGRQETQYF
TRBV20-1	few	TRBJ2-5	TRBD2	TGCAGTGCAGGGACTAGCGGGAGAAAGAGAGAGACCCAGTACTTC	CSAGTSGRKRETQYF
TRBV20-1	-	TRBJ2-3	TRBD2	TGCAGTGCTTTCCCGGGACTAGCGGGAGCAGATACGCAGTATTTT	CSAFPGLAGADTQYF
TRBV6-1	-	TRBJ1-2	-	TGTGCCAGCAGCCCCCAGGGGACATGGGTTCATGGCTACACCTTC	CASSPQGTWVHGYTF
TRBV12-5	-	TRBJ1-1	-	TGTGCTAGTGGTCCAAACTTTAATAGGGGGTACACTGAAGCTTTCTTT	CASGPNFNRGYTEAFF
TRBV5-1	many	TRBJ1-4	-	TGCGCCAGCAGCTTGGGGACGGCTAATGAAAAACTGTTTTTT	CASSLGTANEKLFF
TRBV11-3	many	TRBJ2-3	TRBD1	TGTGCCAGCAGTCGGGACAGGTCTGCAGATACGCAGTATTTT	CASSRDRSADTQYF
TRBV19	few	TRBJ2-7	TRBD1	TGTGCCAGTAGACTACAGGGGAAGAGCGCCTACGAGCAGTACTTC	CASRLQGKSAYEQYF
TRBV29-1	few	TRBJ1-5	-	TGCAGCGTTACATCGGGGGACAATCAGCCCCAGCATTTT	CSVTSGDNQPQHF